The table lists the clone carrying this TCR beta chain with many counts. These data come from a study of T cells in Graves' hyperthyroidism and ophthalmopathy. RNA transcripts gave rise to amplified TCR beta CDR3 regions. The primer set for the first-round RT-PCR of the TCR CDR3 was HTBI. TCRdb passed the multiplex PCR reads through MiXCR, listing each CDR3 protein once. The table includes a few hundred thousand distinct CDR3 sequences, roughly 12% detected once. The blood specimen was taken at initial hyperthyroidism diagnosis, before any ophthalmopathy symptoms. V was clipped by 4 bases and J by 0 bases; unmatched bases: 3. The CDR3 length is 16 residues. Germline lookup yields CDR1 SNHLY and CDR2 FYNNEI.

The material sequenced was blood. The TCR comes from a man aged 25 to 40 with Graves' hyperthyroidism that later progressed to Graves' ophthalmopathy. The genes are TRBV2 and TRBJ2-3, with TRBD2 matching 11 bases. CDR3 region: CASSGTSGPSTDTQYF. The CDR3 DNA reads TGTGCCAGCAGTGGGACTAGCGGGCCCAGCACAGATACGCAGTATTTT.